A single sample is the source of the 8 T cell receptor beta chains below, sequenced in a study of monozygotic twins with inflammatory bowel disease (dated by TCRdb to between 2019 and 2020). The method was 5' RACE. The sequencer listed for this sample is Illumina HiSeq 2500. TCRdb reprocessed the reads into one record per CDR3 protein sequence, lacking DNA. This sample's records show around 380,000 distinct CDR3 sequences. 2% to 3% of the sample is in the top ten clones. The sequenced sample was blood. These receptors originate from a human donor with ulcerative colitis or Crohn's disease, or a healthy co-twin of an affected twin (not recorded which).

The chain recombines TRBV4-1 with TRBJ2-3. Germline V gene lookup returns CDR1 MGHRA and CDR2 YSYEKL. CDR3 size: 14 residues. The CDR3 is CASSQERISDTQYF.

V usage is TRBV9 and J usage is TRBJ1-4; TCRdb reports TRBD1, a call that lacks DNA to check it against. This CDR3 has 15 residues. CDR1 is SGDLS and CDR2 is YYNGEE in the germline V gene. This CDR3 is CASSAGQGGNEKLFF.

The chain recombines TRBV30 with TRBJ2-7. Germline V lookup: CDR1 GTSNPN, CDR2 SVGIG (reference sequence). The CDR3 totals 14 residues. CDR3 residues: CAWSAGGGSYEQYF.

The chain links TRBV25-1 to TRBJ2-4. The CDR3 contains 13 residues. Per the germline V gene, CDR1 is MGHDK and CDR2 is SYGVNS. The CDR3 sequence is CASSEPAKNIQYF.

The chain couples TRBV6-2 or TRBV6-3 to TRBJ2-7; TCRdb lists TRBD1, though no DNA is available to test this call. The CDR3 totals 14 residues. Germline V gene sequence: CDR1 MNHEY, CDR2 SVGEGT. The CDR3 spells CASNQLGGDYEQYF.

The rearrangement links TRBV27 to TRBJ2-1; the TCRdb call, TRBD2, lacks DNA for checking. Germline lookup yields CDR1 MNHEY and CDR2 SMNVEV (reference sequence). The CDR3 spans 17 residues. CDR3 sequence: CASSPGLADLSYNEQFF.

This chain uses TRBV7-2 with TRBJ2-1; the D call from TCRdb, TRBD2, cannot be confirmed without DNA. Per the germline V gene, CDR1 is SGHTA and CDR2 is FQGNSA. This CDR3 is 12 amino acids long. The CDR3 loop is CASSLSLTEQFF.

The CDR3 reads CASSFSLANYGYTF. V gene TRBV5-6 combines with J gene TRBJ1-2. This CDR3 has 14 residues. Germline V gene data show CDR1 as SGHDT and CDR2 as YYEEEE. Full variable domain (missing parts from reference TRBV5-6 and TRBJ1-2): DAGVTQSPTHLIKTRGQQVTLRCSPKSGHDTVSWYQQALGQGPQFIFQYYEEEERQRGNFPDRFSGHQFPNYSSELNVNALLLGDSALYLCASSFSLANYGYTFGSGTRLTVV.